These 22 T cell receptor beta chains share one sample of origin, sequenced in a study of CD8+CD57+ T cells in acquired aplastic anemia (dated by TCRdb to 2016 to 2019). Instrument on record: Illumina HiSeq 2000. Genomic DNA served as template for TCR beta VDJ combination and CDR3 sequence profiling. Starting from the raw public reads, TCRdb applied fastp trimming at Q25, assembled clones with MiXCR and retained in-frame beta chains. Rows matching on CDR3 protein sequence are summarized as one entry with the most common DNA and genes. This sample gives under 250,000 distinct CDR3 sequences in total; approximately 35% of them show up just once. Roughly 1.1% of the sample is taken by the ten largest. Sample: sorted CD4+, CD8+, or CD8+CD57+ T cells (not recorded which) from PBMCs. The receptors originated from a human donor in good health, serving as a control.

The V gene is TRBV7-9, the J gene TRBJ2-5, with D unclear. The V end lost 1 base, the J end lost 5 bases, and 11 bases lay between the germline ends. The CDR3 has 14 amino acids. The germline V gene encodes CDR1 SEHNR and CDR2 FQNEAQ (reference sequence). The CDR3 sequence is CASSLGWAGETQYF. The CDR3 region has the DNA TGTGCCAGCAGCTTAGGGTGGGCCGGGGAGACCCAGTACTTC.

This clonotype has a handful of counts. The chain joins TRBV20-1 to TRBJ2-3; 10 nucleotides agree with TRBD2. The CDR3 loop spans 16 amino acids. Germline V gene data show CDR1 as DFQATT and CDR2 as SNEGSKA (reference sequence). The ends lost 2 bases at V and 3 bases at J; junction bases unmatched: 8. In DNA form, the CDR3 reads TGCAGTGCTAGACTAGCGGGGGCTCTAGGAACAGATACGCAGTATTTT. Protein product: CSARLAGALGTDTQYF.

Concerning this clonotype: The junction differs from germline at one of its ends, possibly a read error. This chain links TRBV10-3 with TRBJ1-6, with D possibly being TRBD1 (5 bases). The CDR3 is made up of 13 amino acids. Germline V lookup: CDR1 ENHRY, CDR2 SYGVKD. The DNA for the CDR3 is TGTGCCATCGGTGACAGCCCCAATTCACCCCTCCACTTT. Translating gives CAIGDSPNSPLHF.

This clonotype was seen many times. The chain joins TRBV20-1 to TRBJ1-2, with D possibly being TRBD1 (6 bases). Trimming took off 6 bases at V and 3 bases at J, with 20 bases between the two ends. The CDR3 covers 15 residues. Germline V gene sequence: CDR1 DFQATT, CDR2 SNEGSKA (reference sequence). CDR3: CSAPVPDSYYYGYTF. CDR3 nucleotides: TGCAGTGCCCCAGTACCGGACAGTTACTACTATGGCTACACCTTC.

This clonotype appeared a few times. The chain uses TRBV12-3 or TRBV12-4 and TRBJ2-3; possible D gene TRBD1, 5 bases. V lost 4 bases, J lost 9 bases, and 14 bases lay in between. CDR3 length: 13 residues. The CDR3 spells CASSSQDRETQYF. The DNA of the CDR3 is TGTGCCAGCAGTTCCCAAGACAGAGAAACGCAGTATTTT.

This clonotype came up many times. The genes are TRBV29-1 and TRBJ2-7; D is possibly TRBD1 (6 bases). The CDR3 has 14 residues. V was cut by 1 base and J by 2 bases, with 12 bases left in between. The germline CDR1 and CDR2 sequences are SQVTM and ANQGSEA. CDR3 protein: CSVEVRDNPYEQYF. CDR3 bases: TGCAGCGTTGAAGTACGGGACAATCCCTACGAGCAGTACTTC.

In this sample, this clonotype turned up once. Being one base from a much bigger clone, this may be a read error. The chain recombines TRBV5-1 with TRBJ1-5; tentatively, D is TRBD1 (5 bases). CDR1 is SGHRS, CDR2 YFSETQ, per germline. This CDR3 contains 14 residues. Here the CDR3 reads CASSLEGNNRPQHF. Here the CDR3 DNA reads TGCGCCAGCAGCTTGGAGGGGAACAATCGGCCCCAGCATTTT.

This clonotype was counted ten times or more. The chain combines TRBV2 with TRBJ2-1; TRBD2 is a possible D gene (5 bases). Germline V gives CDR1 SNHLY, CDR2 FYNNEI. This CDR3 region has 14 residues. V was pared by 7 bases and J by 2 bases, with 12 bases between. CDR3 region: CASIPLGTYNEQFF. As DNA, the CDR3 is TGTGCCAGCATCCCACTAGGGACCTACAATGAGCAGTTCTTC.

The chain joins TRBV2 to TRBJ2-1; 11 bases are a match to TRBD2. The V segment lost 5 bases and the J segment 5 bases; nucleotides outside the gene matches: 8. Germline V gene lookup returns CDR1 SNHLY and CDR2 FYNNEI. The CDR3 consists of 16 residues. The CDR3 sequence is CASSRTSGGTDNEQFF. The CDR3, as DNA: TGTGCCAGCAGTCGAACTAGCGGGGGAACAGACAATGAGCAGTTCTTC.

This clonotype has ten or more counts. The chain's CDR3 is CASSGRDFYNEQFF. The CDR3 DNA reads as TGTGCCAGTTCAGGCAGGGATTTTTACAATGAGCAGTTCTTC. The chain couples TRBV19 to TRBJ2-1; D possibly corresponds to TRBD1 (5 bases). The CDR3 has 14 amino acids. Per germline, CDR1 LNHDA and CDR2 SQIVND (reference sequence). The V and J ends lost 8 bases and 4 bases respectively, with 15 bases between them.

Note on this clonotype: With a much larger clone just one base away, this may be a read error. The rearrangement uses TRBV19 and TRBJ2-7; maybe TRBD2 (7 bases). Looked up from germline, CDR1 is LNHDA and CDR2 is SQIVND (reference sequence). The CDR3 has 15 amino acids. The CDR3 here is CASSRGGDTSSEQCF. CDR3 DNA sequence: TGTGCCAGTAGCAGAGGGGGGGACACGAGTAGCGAGCAGTGCTTC.

Ten or more counts support this clonotype. The genes are TRBV2 and TRBJ1-6; no clear D gene. Germline-derived CDR1 and CDR2 are SNHLY and FYNNEI. CDR3 length equals 15 residues. The V end was cut by 0 bases, the J end by 2 bases, with 5 bases between. DNA for the CDR3: TGTGCCAGCAGTGAAGCCGGGACCTATAATTCACCCCTCCACTTT. The encoded protein is CASSEAGTYNSPLHF.

This clonotype showed up many times. V usage is TRBV6-1 and J usage is TRBJ2-1; a possible D gene is TRBD1 (5 bases). The CDR3 length is 15 residues. Trimming took off 6 bases at V and 4 bases at J, with 16 bases between the two ends. Germline V gene sequence: CDR1 MNHNS, CDR2 SASEGT. This CDR3 reads CASSIGAGMYNEQFF. The CDR3 DNA reads TGTGCCAGCAGCATTGGGGCAGGGATGTACAATGAGCAGTTCTTC.

Turning to this clonotype: One end of the junction varies from germline; a read error may be responsible. The gene calls are TRBV2 and TRBJ2-1; 8 bases map to TRBD1. The length of the CDR3 is 14 residues. Germline lookup yields CDR1 SNHLY and CDR2 FYNNEI. The CDR3 region has the DNA TGCGCCAGCAGGACCATCAGGGGGCTGAATGAGCAGTTCTTC. The encoded protein is CASRTIRGLNEQFF.

The rearrangement uses TRBV20-1 and TRBJ1-2; D unclear. The CDR3 totals 13 residues. Germline V gives CDR1 DFQATT, CDR2 SNEGSKA (reference sequence). V was cut by 1 base and J by 4 bases, with 10 bases left in between. In DNA form, the CDR3 reads TGCAGTGCTAGAGGGACCGATTCCTATGGCTACACCTTC. Its protein product is CSARGTDSYGYTF.

The table lists this clonotype with a count of one. This chain links TRBV6-5 with TRBJ1-6, with D uncertain. CDR3 size: 15 residues. The V gene lost 4 bases and the J gene lost 2 bases, with 9 bases spanning the gap. CDR1 MNHEY and CDR2 SVGAGI come from the germline V gene. CDR3 protein: CASSSQDPYNSPLHF. In DNA, the CDR3 is TGTGCCAGCAGTTCCCAGGACCCCTATAATTCACCCCTCCACTTT.

The chain uses TRBV6-2 or TRBV6-3 and TRBJ2-6; maybe TRBD1 (5 bases). The germline V gene has CDR1 MNHEY and CDR2 SVGEGT. The length of the CDR3 is 20 residues. Trimming took 2 bases from V and 1 from J, leaving 21 bases between them. CDR3 sequence: CASSYRFMGQGTSGANVLTF. The CDR3 bases are TGTGCCAGCAGTTACCGTTTTATGGGGCAGGGTACTTCTGGGGCCAACGTCCTGACTTTC.

This clonotype appeared many times. The J gene is TRBJ1-1, the V gene TRBV9; D unresolved. The CDR3 runs to 15 residues. Germline V lookup: CDR1 SGDLS, CDR2 YYNGEE. Trimming removed 0 bases from V and 7 bases from J, with 16 bases in between. The CDR3 nucleotides read TGTGCCAGCAGCGTAGATCCGGGGATAATCAGTGAAGCTTTCTTT. Amino acids: CASSVDPGIISEAFF.

This clonotype was seen at least ten times. The V and J genes are TRBV20-1 and TRBJ2-1, with D unclear. Germline V lookup: CDR1 DFQATT, CDR2 SNEGSKA (reference sequence). The CDR3 runs 13 residues. The V gene lost 5 bases and the J gene lost 9 bases, with 17 bases spanning the gap. The CDR3 here is CSALRLTGPEQFF. The CDR3 DNA reads as TGCAGTGCTTTAAGGTTGACCGGGCCTGAGCAGTTCTTC.

This clonotype was seen at least ten times. The chain joins TRBV29-1 to TRBJ2-6; D ambiguous. This CDR3 comprises 15 residues. Per germline, CDR1 SQVTM and CDR2 ANQGSEA. Between the trimmed V and J ends, which lost 1 base and 0 bases, there was a span of 7 bases. The CDR3 sequence is CSVEVLSSGANVLTF. Written as DNA, the CDR3 is TGCAGCGTTGAAGTACTGTCCTCTGGGGCCAACGTCCTGACTTTC.

This clonotype was detected a few times. The rearrangement joins TRBV19 to TRBJ2-2, with 9 bases matching TRBD1. Germline loops: CDR1 LNHDA, CDR2 SQIVND (reference sequence). The ends lost 8 bases at V and 4 bases at J; junction bases unmatched: 8. The CDR3 runs 15 residues. The CDR3 sequence is CASCHRGLSTGELFF. The CDR3 DNA reads TGTGCCAGTTGTCACAGGGGGCTGAGCACCGGGGAGCTGTTTTTT.

This clonotype was observed at least ten times. The J gene is TRBJ1-5, the V gene TRBV12-3 or TRBV12-4, with D uncertain. The V and J ends lost 1 base and 6 bases respectively, with 10 bases between them. CDR3 length equals 14 residues. CDR3 bases: TGTGCCAGCAGTTTAGACTGGGTAGGTCAGCCCCAGCATTTT. Translating gives CASSLDWVGQPQHF.